This entry features one T cell receptor (beta chain) sequence. Its specificity is not known. TCRdb analysed the reads with MiXCR anew, one entry per CDR3 protein. The data hold approximately 270,000 distinct CDR3 sequences, with roughly a fifth observed a single time. The sample belongs to a study of T cell repertoires in cytomegalovirus infection. Study-level points and caveats: Summed frequency of shared TCR beta families picked out CMV carriers who also had the relevant HLA.

J lost 7 bases, V lost 6 bases, and 9 bases had no gene match. CDR3 length equals 15 residues. Germline assignment: CDR1 MNHEY and CDR2 SVGAGI. The sequencing used cultured PBMCs, collected from culture after CMV antigen stimulation. The chain employs TRBV6-5 and TRBJ1-5; 10 bases align to TRBD1. This TCR derives from a human donor in good health (CMV status not recorded). Some clones in this sample may be carry-over from other donors' samples. The CDR3 nucleotides read TGTGCCAGCAGACGTTCCGGGACAGGGGACCAGCCCCAGCATTTT. Translation gives CASRRSGTGDQPQHF.